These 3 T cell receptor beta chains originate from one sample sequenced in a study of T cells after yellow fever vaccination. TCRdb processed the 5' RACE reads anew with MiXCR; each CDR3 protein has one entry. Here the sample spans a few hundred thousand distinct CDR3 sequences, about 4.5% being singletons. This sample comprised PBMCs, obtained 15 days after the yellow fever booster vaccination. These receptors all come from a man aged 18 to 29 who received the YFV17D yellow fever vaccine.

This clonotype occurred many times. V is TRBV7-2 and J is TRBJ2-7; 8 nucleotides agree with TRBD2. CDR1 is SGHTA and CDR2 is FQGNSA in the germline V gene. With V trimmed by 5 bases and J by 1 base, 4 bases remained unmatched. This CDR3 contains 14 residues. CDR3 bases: TGTGCCAGCAGCCCTCGGGGGGGGTCCTACGAGCAGTACTTC. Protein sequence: CASSPRGGSYEQYF.

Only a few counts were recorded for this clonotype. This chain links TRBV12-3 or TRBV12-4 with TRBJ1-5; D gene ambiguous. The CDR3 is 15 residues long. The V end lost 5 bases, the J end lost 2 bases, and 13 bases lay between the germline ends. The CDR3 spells CASSPPGGRNQPQHF. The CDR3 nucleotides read TGTGCCAGCAGTCCCCCAGGAGGCCGCAATCAGCCCCAGCATTTT.

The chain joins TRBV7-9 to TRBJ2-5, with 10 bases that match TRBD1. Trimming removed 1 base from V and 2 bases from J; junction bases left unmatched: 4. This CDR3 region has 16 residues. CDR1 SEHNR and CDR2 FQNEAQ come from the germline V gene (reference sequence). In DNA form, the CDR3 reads TGTGCCAGCAGCTTAGGGGACAGGGGTAATCAAGAGACCCAGTACTTC. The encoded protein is CASSLGDRGNQETQYF.